This entry features one TCR beta chain sequence. Its cognate antigen is unknown. The PCR had 60 Vbeta and 13 Jbeta primers. Profiled with immunoSEQ multiplex PCR; TCRdb holds only in-frame clones, not every one. The sample has around 120,000 clones, about three quarters seen once. This entry is derived from a study of cytomegalovirus exposure and HLA in healthy donors. Study-wide results and caveats: The investigators catalogued 150 to 200 TCR beta chains as cytomegalovirus-associated.

The CDR3 runs 15 residues. V dropped 6 bases and J dropped 3 bases, with 17 bases sitting between them. Germline V gene data show CDR1 as LGHNA and CDR2 as YNFKEQ. The clonotype comes from a human donor in good health. The material sequenced was PBMCs. The chain combines TRBV4-2 with TRBJ1-2; a possible D gene is TRBD1 (6 bases). CDR3 sequence (DNA): TGTGCCAGCAGGAATGGGGCAGGGGCATACTATGGCTACACCTTC. Protein: CASRNGAGAYYGYTF.